This T cell receptor (beta chain) was recovered during a study of cytomegalovirus exposure and HLA in healthy donors. Background on the study: An earlier analysis identified 120 million or so unique TCR beta sequences in 150 million to 200 million T cells.

Details on this clone: Its antigen is unidentified.

Findings and limits, study-wide: Published work reported that the classifier diagnosed cytomegalovirus status with high specificity and sensitivity.

Amplification used 60 Vbeta primers and 13 Jbeta primers. The data were produced by immunoSEQ multiplex PCR, yet TCRdb's version contains in-frame clones alone and is incomplete. This sample has 150,000 to 200,000 clones, with 70% to 80% found just once. Specimen: PBMCs. The source of this sequence is a woman in her forties or fifties in good health and CMV-seronegative.

CDR3 in amino acids: CASSLAREYGYTF. CDR3 coding DNA: TGTGCCAGCAGTTTAGCCAGGGAATATGGCTACACCTTC. The chain uses TRBV27 and TRBJ1-2; tentatively, D is TRBD1 (5 bases). Trimming removed 2 bases from V and 5 bases from J, with 9 bases in between. This CDR3 contains 13 residues. Germline V lookup: CDR1 MNHEY, CDR2 SMNVEV (reference sequence).